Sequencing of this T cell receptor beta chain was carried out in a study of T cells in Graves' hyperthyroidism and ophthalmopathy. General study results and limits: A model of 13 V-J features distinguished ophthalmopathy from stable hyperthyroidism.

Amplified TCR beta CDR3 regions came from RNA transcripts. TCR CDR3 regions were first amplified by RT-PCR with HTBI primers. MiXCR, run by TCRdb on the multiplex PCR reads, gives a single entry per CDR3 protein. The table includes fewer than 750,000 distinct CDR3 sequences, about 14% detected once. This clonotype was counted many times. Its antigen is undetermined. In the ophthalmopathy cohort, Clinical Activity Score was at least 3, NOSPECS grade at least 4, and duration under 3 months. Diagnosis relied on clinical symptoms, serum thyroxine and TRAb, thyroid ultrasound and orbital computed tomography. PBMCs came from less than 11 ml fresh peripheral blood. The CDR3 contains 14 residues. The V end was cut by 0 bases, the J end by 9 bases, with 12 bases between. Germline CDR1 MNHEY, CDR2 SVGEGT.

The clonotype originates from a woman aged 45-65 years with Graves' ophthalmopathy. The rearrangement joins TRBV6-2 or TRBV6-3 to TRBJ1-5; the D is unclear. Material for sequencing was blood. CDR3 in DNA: TGTGCCAGCAGTTACTCTGGCCCTATATCGCCCCAGCATTTT. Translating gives CASSYSGPISPQHF.